This TCR beta chain was obtained from a study of shared clonotypes between healthy human individuals. General study findings and limits: At large depth, rarefaction still showed sorted-subset sequencing to be incomplete.

Naive CD8 cells lacked CD45RO, underwent positive selection for CCR7 and left out terminally differentiated effector memory CD45RA+ cells. In the source study's methods: ImmunoSEQ output held junction-only sequences without quality scores, so filtering differed. The method was immunoSEQ multiplex PCR; TCRdb's version includes in-frame clones alone and lacks a portion of them. V and J calls and clone size come straight from that table; D and trimming were deduced from the DNA. Found here are hundreds of thousands of clones, roughly 95% of them singletons; the top ten hold about 0.11%. Concerning this clone: Its antigen remains unknown.

J gave up 0 bases and V 5 bases, and 4 bases lay outside the gene matches. The CDR3 spans 14 residues. Germline CDR1 MDHEN, CDR2 SYDVKM. The material sequenced was naive CD8+ T cells sorted from blood. V usage is TRBV28 and J usage is TRBJ2-7; 7 bases agree with TRBD2. This TCR was recovered from a woman aged 30 to 39 in good health. CDR3 amino acids: CASSPGTNSYEQYF. CDR3 coding DNA: TGTGCCAGCAGTCCCGGGACTAACTCCTACGAGCAGTACTTC. Full variable domain (outside the CDR3, taken from reference TRBV28 and TRBJ2-7): DVKVTQSSRYLVKRTGEKVFLECVQDMDHENMFWYRQDPGLGLRLIYFSYDVKMKEKGDIPEGYSVSREKKERFSLILESASTNQTSMYLCASSPGTNSYEQYFGPGTRLTVT.